Shown below are 7 T cell receptor beta chains from a single sample sequenced in a study of blood T cell repertoires in COVID-19. The method was immunoSEQ multiplex PCR; TCRdb's version includes in-frame clones alone and lacks a portion of them. The sample contains 150,000 to 200,000 clones, around nine tenths of which appear only once. Sequences were obtained from peripheral blood. These receptors were obtained from a woman in her 70s with COVID-19, enrolled during active disease.

The chain carries TRBV19 and TRBJ2-7, with 7 positions matching TRBD1. Trimming removed 2 bases from V and 5 bases from J; junction bases left unmatched: 3. The germline V gene has CDR1 LNHDA and CDR2 SQIVND (reference sequence). This CDR3 has 13 residues. The CDR3 bases are TGTGCCAGTAGTATAAAACAGGGGCACGAGCAGTACTTC. Translation gives CASSIKQGHEQYF.

The V gene is TRBV7-9, the J gene TRBJ1-6; D is possibly TRBD1 (5 bases). The CDR3 has 14 amino acids. Germline CDR1 is SEHNR and CDR2 is FQNEAQ (reference sequence). V was clipped by 5 bases and J by 7 bases, with 12 bases between them. CDR3 region: CASSNVGRNSPLHF. The CDR3 DNA sequence: TGTGCCAGCAGCAACGTGGGGCGGAATTCACCCCTCCACTTT.

The chain has TRBV6-5 and TRBJ2-7; 10 nucleotides line up with TRBD1. The CDR3 contains 14 residues. CDR1 is MNHEY, CDR2 SVGAGI, per germline. Unmatched junction bases numbered 3, after V lost 2 bases and J lost 5 bases. The CDR3 sequence is CASSYRDRGDEQYF. For the CDR3, the DNA is TGTGCCAGCAGTTACCGGGACAGGGGTGACGAGCAGTACTTC.

The chain joins TRBV3-1 (or the pseudogene TRBV3-2) to TRBJ1-1, with D tentatively TRBD1 (6 bases). Trimming stripped 1 base from V and 12 bases from J, with 18 bases between. Germline lookup yields CDR1 LGHDT and CDR2 YNNKEL (reference sequence). The CDR3 extends over 14 amino acids. The CDR3 loop is CASSQGGLDRLPFF. CDR3 DNA: TGTGCCAGCAGCCAAGGAGGTCTGGACAGATTACCTTTCTTT.

This rearrangement joins TRBV7-2 to TRBJ2-5; 7 bases are a match to TRBD1. The CDR3 consists of 15 residues. Germline-derived CDR1 and CDR2 are SGHTA and FQGNSA. The V and J ends lost 2 bases and 2 bases, in that order; junction bases with no gene match: 5. The CDR3: CASSLRGRQQETQYF. The CDR3 coding sequence is TGTGCCAGCAGCTTAAGGGGGCGTCAACAAGAGACCCAGTACTTC.

In nucleotides, the CDR3 is TGTGCCAGCAGTCGACAGGGTGAAAAACTGTTTTTT. Amino acids: CASSRQGEKLFF. J is TRBJ1-4 and V is TRBV12-3 or TRBV12-4; 7 nucleotides agree with TRBD1. The ends lost 5 bases at V and 7 bases at J; junction bases unmatched: 1. This CDR3 region has 12 residues.

The V call is TRBV11-3, the J call TRBJ2-7; tentatively, D is TRBD2 (6 bases). Between the trimmed V and J ends, which lost 1 base and 2 bases, there was a span of 12 bases. In germline, CDR1 is SGHNT, CDR2 YENEEA. This CDR3 is built from 15 residues. CDR3 residues: CASSLGSGRAYEQYF. As DNA, the CDR3 is TGTGCCAGCAGCTTAGGGAGCGGGCGCGCCTACGAGCAGTACTTC.